The 25 T cell receptor beta chains presented below share a single source sample, sequenced in a study of identical twins. MiXCR was run by TCRdb on the 5' RACE reads, yielding one entry per CDR3 protein. The sample shows 410,000 or so distinct CDR3 sequences, roughly 20% of them seen only once. The sequencing input was naive T cells sorted from blood. All receptors come from a man aged 45-65 years in good health.

This clonotype was picked up a small number of times. This chain connects TRBV10-3 to TRBJ2-7; 10 bases line up with TRBD1. This CDR3 is built from 17 residues. Germline values: CDR1 ENHRY, CDR2 SYGVKD. V lost 3 bases and J lost 6; bases outside the gene matches: 14. The CDR3 nucleotides read TGTGCCATCAGTGATCCGGGTGGGGGACAGGGGAAGGGCGAGCAGTACTTC. Its translation is CAISDPGGGQGKGEQYF.

The chain couples TRBV6-2 or TRBV6-3 to TRBJ2-5; D might be TRBD2 (6 bases). V was cut by 4 bases and J by 4 bases, with 16 bases left in between. This CDR3 is 15 amino acids long. Germline-derived CDR1 and CDR2 are MNHEY and SVGEGT. The CDR3: CASSFYRRAVETQYF. DNA for the CDR3: TGTGCCAGCAGTTTCTATAGGAGGGCCGTAGAGACCCAGTACTTC.

This clonotype has a handful of counts. The rearrangement joins TRBV19 to TRBJ2-2; TRBD2 might be the D (5 bases). The CDR3 runs to 14 residues. V dropped 6 bases and J dropped 0 bases, with 8 bases sitting between them. Germline values: CDR1 LNHDA, CDR2 SQIVND (reference sequence). The CDR3 bases are TGTGCCAGTAGGACTACCGCGAACACCGGGGAGCTGTTTTTT. Translating gives CASRTTANTGELFF.

The chain joins TRBV27 to TRBJ2-7, with D perhaps TRBD2 (6 bases). This CDR3 comprises 13 residues. The V end was cut by 8 bases, the J end by 3 bases, with 14 bases between. Germline assignment: CDR1 MNHEY and CDR2 SMNVEV (reference sequence). CDR3 protein: CASARDLHYEQYF. DNA for the CDR3: TGTGCCAGCGCCCGGGACTTACACTACGAGCAGTACTTC.

J is TRBJ1-5 and V is TRBV10-3, with TRBD1 as a possible D gene (5 bases). V was shortened by 8 bases and J by 2 bases, with 13 bases between the two germline ends. CDR1 is ENHRY, CDR2 SYGVKD, per germline. This CDR3 contains 14 residues. CDR3 loop: CAIGGTGGNQPQHF. In DNA form, the CDR3 reads TGTGCCATCGGGGGGACGGGGGGCAATCAGCCCCAGCATTTT.

This clonotype was seen a few times. The rearrangement links TRBV5-1 to TRBJ1-1; D gene unclear. V was clipped by 3 bases and J by 5 bases, with 8 bases between them. The CDR3 is made up of 12 amino acids. Germline loops: CDR1 SGHRS, CDR2 YFSETQ. The DNA for the CDR3 is TGCGCCAGCAGCTGGTGGGGAACTGAAGCTTTCTTT. Its protein is CASSWWGTEAFF. The full variable domain, in which reference TRBV5-1 and TRBJ1-1 provide the parts outside the CDR3, is KAGVTQTPRYLIKTRGQQVTLSCSPISGHRSVSWYQQTPGQGLQFLFEYFSETQRNKGNFPGRFSGRQFSNSRSEMNVSTLELGDSALYLCASSWWGTEAFFGQGTRLTVV.

This clonotype was observed once. The chain joins TRBV6-1 to TRBJ1-1; D gene uncertain. The CDR3 contains 13 residues. The ends were cut back, 6 bases at V and 6 bases at J, with 14 bases in the middle. Germline loops: CDR1 MNHNS, CDR2 SASEGT. CDR3 coding DNA: TGTGCCAGCAGCCTTCAAGAGGGCCCTGAAGCTTTCTTT. As protein: CASSLQEGPEAFF.

J is TRBJ2-7 and V is TRBV6-2 or TRBV6-3, with D possibly matching TRBD1 (6 bases). V was trimmed by 5 bases and J by 7 bases, leaving 24 bases between them. CDR1 is MNHEY and CDR2 is SVGEGT in the germline V gene. This CDR3 spans 16 amino acids. The CDR3 nucleotides read TGTGCCAGCAGTAAACGACAGGCCTCACTGCGAAAAGAGCAGTACTTC. Translating it yields CASSKRQASLRKEQYF.

This clonotype was seen ten or more times. One end of the junction is discordant with germline, which a read error may explain. The V and J genes are TRBV7-7 and TRBJ2-3, with D possibly matching TRBD2 (7 bases). The length of the CDR3 is 12 residues. Germline values: CDR1 SSHAT, CDR2 FNYEAQ (reference sequence). Here the CDR3 DNA reads TGTGCTAGCAGCGGGGAGGGGGGTACGCAGTATTTT. Its translation is CASSGEGGTQYF.

This clonotype was picked up a small number of times. V gene TRBV6-1 combines with J gene TRBJ1-4; possible D gene TRBD1, 6 bases. The CDR3 is made up of 15 amino acids. Trimming shortened V by 4 bases and J by 7 bases, and 16 bases separated the two germline ends. The V gene's germline CDR1 is MNHNS and CDR2 SASEGT. CDR3 nucleotides: TGTGCCAGCAGTGCGCGAACCGGACAGCCTGAAAAACTGTTTTTT. Amino acids: CASSARTGQPEKLFF.

This clonotype came up many times. This sequence joins TRBV20-1 and TRBJ2-3; TRBD2 aligns across 12 bases. The CDR3 contains 14 residues. V shed 8 bases, J shed 3 bases, and the junction held 6 bases outside the gene matches. The germline V gene has CDR1 DFQATT and CDR2 SNEGSKA (reference sequence). CDR3 DNA sequence: TGCAGTTTCCTAGCGGGAGGGAGAACAGATACGCAGTATTTT. This codes for CSFLAGGRTDTQYF.

The table lists this clonotype with many counts. J is TRBJ2-7 and V is TRBV20-1; 9 bases map to TRBD2. Germline-derived CDR1 and CDR2 are DFQATT and SNEGSKA (reference sequence). The CDR3 is 14 amino acids. J lost 2 bases, V lost 6 bases, and 8 bases had no gene match. The CDR3 DNA reads TGCAGTGCAAATAGCGGGAGACTCCCCTACGAGCAGTACTTC. This encodes CSANSGRLPYEQYF.

This clonotype has a count of ten or more. The chain combines TRBV5-1 with TRBJ2-3; D is ambiguous. Per the germline V gene, CDR1 is SGHRS and CDR2 is YFSETQ. Trimming took 0 bases from V and 1 from J, leaving 9 bases between them. This CDR3 has 15 residues. Here the CDR3 reads CASSLEGSRTDTQYF. The CDR3 nucleotides are TGCGCCAGCAGCTTGGAAGGGTCCCGCACAGATACGCAGTATTTT.

The CDR3 loop reads CASSLEGQGEQYF. The CDR3 nucleotides are TGCGCCAGCAGCTTGGAGGGACAAGGAGAGCAGTACTTC. The chain links TRBV5-1 to TRBJ2-7, with D possibly TRBD1 on 6 matching bases. The CDR3 extends over 13 amino acids. V was cut by 0 bases and J by 7 bases, with 11 bases left in between. Germline CDR1 reads SGHRS; CDR2 reads YFSETQ.

In its sample, this clonotype was seen a few times. The gene calls are TRBV20-1 and TRBJ2-7; D is possibly TRBD2 (6 bases). V shed 2 bases and J shed 0 bases, with 11 bases lying between them. Germline lookup yields CDR1 DFQATT and CDR2 SNEGSKA (reference sequence). The CDR3 has 14 residues. CDR3 in DNA: TGCAGTGCTAGACGGGACTTACTCTCCTACGAGCAGTACTTC. Its protein is CSARRDLLSYEQYF.

This clonotype turned up a few times. The chain recombines TRBV12-3 or TRBV12-4 with TRBJ2-7, with D possibly matching TRBD1 (5 bases). V gave up 3 bases and J gave up 3 bases, with 9 bases separating them. The CDR3 totals 13 residues. CDR3 DNA sequence: TGTGCCAGCAGTTTTTCAGGGATCTACGAGCAGTACTTC. It codes for CASSFSGIYEQYF.

This clonotype has a count of ten or more. The chain is built from TRBV3-1 and TRBJ2-7, with D possibly matching TRBD2 (5 bases). The CDR3 is made up of 14 amino acids. Germline-derived CDR1 and CDR2 are LGHDT and YNNKEL (reference sequence). The V end lost 5 bases, the J end lost 0 bases, and 11 bases lay between the germline ends. The CDR3 DNA reads as TGTGCCAGCAGCTACTTCGGGGACTCCTACGAGCAGTACTTC. Translation: CASSYFGDSYEQYF.

This chain joins TRBV20-1 and TRBJ1-2; D unclear. Germline V gene sequence: CDR1 DFQATT, CDR2 SNEGSKA (reference sequence). CDR3 length: 12 amino acids. Trimming cost V 1 base and J 3 bases, with 6 bases left between them. For the CDR3, the DNA is TGCAGTGCTAGAGCCCAGGACTATGGCTACACCTTC. Translated: CSARAQDYGYTF.

This clonotype was detected a few times. The gene calls are TRBV4-2 and TRBJ2-1; the match to TRBD2 covers 11 bases. Germline lookup yields CDR1 LGHNA and CDR2 YNFKEQ. With 6 bases clipped from V and 2 bases from J, the junction kept 15 bases outside the gene matches. This CDR3 has 19 residues. As DNA, the CDR3 is TGTGCCAGCAGAGCCCTTACTTCGAATAGCGGGAGGGCCTACAATGAGCAGTTCTTC. Residues: CASRALTSNSGRAYNEQFF.

In its sample, this clonotype was seen many times. V and J are TRBV15 and TRBJ2-1; D remains unclear. V was pared by 1 base and J by 0 bases, with 10 bases between. The CDR3 extends over 16 amino acids. The germline V gene has CDR1 LNHNV and CDR2 YYDKDF (reference sequence). CDR3 DNA sequence: TGTGCCACCAGCAGAGCTGGACCGGTCTCCTACAATGAGCAGTTCTTC. Translation: CATSRAGPVSYNEQFF.

This rearrangement joins TRBV5-5 to TRBJ2-2, with TRBD2 matching over 10 bases. Germline V gene data show CDR1 as SGHKS and CDR2 as YYEKEE (reference sequence). After removal of 3 bases from V and 3 bases from J, the junction contained 2 bases not matched to a gene. The CDR3 is 15 residues long. The CDR3 sequence is CASSSSGGHTGELFF. The CDR3 coding sequence is TGTGCCAGCAGCTCTAGCGGGGGTCACACCGGGGAGCTGTTTTTT.

This chain joins TRBV20-1 and TRBJ1-5; D not certain. The CDR3 has 14 residues. Germline CDR1 is DFQATT and CDR2 is SNEGSKA (reference sequence). The germline V and J ends were trimmed by 1 base and 0 bases, with 7 bases remaining between them. The chain's CDR3 is CSARGVISNQPQHF. CDR3 nucleotides: TGCAGTGCTAGAGGGGTTATTAGCAATCAGCCCCAGCATTTT.

This clonotype occurred once. This chain connects TRBV6-1 to TRBJ2-1; a weak D match, TRBD1 (5 bases). From germline, CDR1 is MNHNS and CDR2 SASEGT. This CDR3 spans 13 amino acids. V was pared by 11 bases and J by 5 bases, with 16 bases between. The DNA for the CDR3 is TGTGCCCTATCAAACGACAGAAACAATGAGCAGTTCTTC. It translates to CALSNDRNNEQFF.

This chain's CDR3 is CASTPGAGELFF. CDR3 DNA sequence: TGTGCCAGCACCCCCGGGGCCGGGGAGCTGTTTTTT. The rearrangement links TRBV6-2 or TRBV6-3 to TRBJ2-2, with D tentatively TRBD2 (5 bases). The V end lost 7 bases, the J end lost 6 bases, and 9 bases lay between the germline ends. CDR3 size: 12 residues. The germline V gene has CDR1 MNHEY and CDR2 SVGEGT.

This clonotype was counted between two and nine times. The genes are TRBV4-1 and TRBJ2-3, with TRBD2 identical over 7 bases. This CDR3 is built from 19 residues. CDR1 is MGHRA, CDR2 YSYEKL, per germline. Unmatched junction bases numbered 13, after V lost 0 bases and J lost 1 base. For the CDR3, the DNA is TGCGCCAGCAGCCAAGAACCGGCTAGCGGATTTGTTCGCACAGATACGCAGTATTTT. It encodes CASSQEPASGFVRTDTQYF.